This entry describes one TCR beta chain. The authors reverse transcribed about 0.5 to 1 ug RNA with random hexamers. The authors amplified TCR beta CDR3 across 54 Vbeta and 13 Jbeta using immunoSEQ multiplex PCR. TCRdb reprocessed the immunoSEQ multiplex PCR reads with MiXCR, giving one entry per CDR3 protein. The sample shows under 250,000 distinct CDR3 sequences, about 94% of them seen only once. This sample stems from a study of CD8 T cells in Susac syndrome. Study information: Patients with Susac syndrome were, at the time of blood collection, therapy-naive, maintained on corticosteroids, or maintained on intravenous immunoglobulin alone.

The CDR3 loop spans 18 amino acids. V gave up 0 bases and J gave up 4 bases, with 19 bases separating them. Germline assignment: CDR1 LGHNA and CDR2 YSLEER. The sequenced target, TCR beta, came from blood CD8+ and CD4+ T cells. The CD8+ and CD4+ T cells were isolated magnetically using a negative isolation approach, whereas the TEMRA cells were enriched by FACS. The TCR was taken from a human donor with Susac syndrome. The sample comprised CD4+ T cells from PBMCs. The V and J genes are TRBV4-3 and TRBJ1-5; D unresolved. The CDR3 spells CASSQEVGFIEGNQPQHF. The CDR3 nucleotides read TGCGCCAGCAGCCAAGAGGTGGGGTTCATAGAAGGGAATCAGCCCCAGCATTTT.